Listed below are T cell receptor beta chains from one sample, sequenced in a study of blood T cell repertoires in COVID-19. Using immunoSEQ multiplex PCR, the repertoire was profiled, and TCRdb retains in-frame clones only, with some absent. The sample lists about 57,000 clones, 82% occurring once. Sequencing input: peripheral blood. The receptors were gathered from a woman of 80 years or more with acute or convalescent COVID-19. The CDR3 runs from the conserved cysteine through the conserved F or W. D genes are given only for firm matches. Some rows mark clone size as missing; the rest say once, few, many or name a class of expanded clone.

J gene,clone size,D gene,CDR3 length,V gene,CDR3 protein,CDR3 DNA
TRBJ1-1,.,TRBD1,14,TRBV7-8,CASSHGQGRTEAFF,TGTGCCAGCAGCCACGGACAGGGGAGAACTGAAGCTTTCTTT
TRBJ1-6,.,.,15,TRBV15,CATSREITGNSPLHF,TGTGCCACCAGCAGGGAAATTACAGGGAATTCACCCCTCCACTTT
TRBJ1-4,.,TRBD1,15,TRBV7-9,CASSLRGRGEEKLFF,TGTGCCAGCAGCTTAAGGGGGCGCGGGGAGGAAAAACTGTTTTTT
TRBJ1-5,once,.,14,TRBV30,CAWSRGGTNQPQHF,TGTGCCTGGAGTAGGGGGGGAACCAATCAGCCCCAGCATTTT
TRBJ2-2,few,.,15,TRBV11-3,CASSSPEANTGELFF,TGTGCCAGCAGCTCCCCTGAGGCGAACACCGGGGAGCTGTTTTTT
TRBJ2-3,.,TRBD2,16,TRBV19,CASSQPGLAITDTQYF,TGTGCCAGTAGTCAACCGGGACTAGCGATCACAGATACGCAGTATTTT
TRBJ2-1,.,.,13,TRBV7-3,CASSLTPRVEQFF,TGTGCCAGCAGCTTAACCCCCAGGGTTGAGCAGTTCTTC
TRBJ2-5,.,.,14,TRBV11-2,CASSRGQLQETQYF,TGTGCCAGCAGCCGAGGACAGCTTCAAGAGACCCAGTACTTC
TRBJ2-5,once,TRBD2,16,TRBV5-1,CASSFGGLSSGETQYF,TGCGCCAGCAGCTTCGGGGGGTTAAGTTCTGGGGAGACCCAGTACTTC
TRBJ1-4,once,TRBD1,14,TRBV27,CASSLTRGTEKLFF,TGTGCCAGCAGTTTAACCAGGGGGACTGAAAAACTGTTTTTT
TRBJ1-2,.,TRBD1,14,TRBV5-6,CASSPGQGVNGYTF,TGTGCCAGCAGCCCCGGACAGGGGGTGAATGGCTACACCTTC
TRBJ2-1,few,TRBD2,19,TRBV19,CASSILLAGVSKSGNEQFF,TGTGCCAGTAGTATATTGTTAGCGGGAGTCTCAAAATCGGGGAATGAGCAGTTCTTC
TRBJ2-7,once,TRBD1,15,TRBV25-1,CASSVRGTGIPKQYF,TGTGCCAGCAGTGTCAGGGGGACAGGGATTCCCAAGCAGTACTTC
TRBJ2-1,.,.,14,TRBV15,CATSRPDSYNEQFF,TGTGCCACCAGCAGACCTGACAGCTACAATGAGCAGTTCTTC
TRBJ2-4,.,.,15,TRBV4-1,CASSQGFRGIGIQYF,TGCGCCAGCAGCCAAGGGTTTCGGGGGATCGGCATTCAGTACTTC
TRBJ2-1,.,.,15,TRBV15,CATSPSGSSYNEQFF,TGTGCCACCAGCCCCTCCGGGAGCTCCTACAATGAGCAGTTCTTC
TRBJ2-1,.,TRBD2,16,TRBV12-5,CASGPALLAGGGEQFF,TGTGCTAGTGGTCCGGCTCTACTAGCGGGAGGAGGTGAGCAGTTCTTC
TRBJ1-3,.,.,15,TRBV19,CASSMPPGSGNTIYF,TGTGCCAGTAGCATGCCTCCAGGGTCTGGAAACACCATATATTTT
TRBJ1-6,.,.,17,TRBV14,CASSQDTTGLGNSPLHF,TGTGCCAGCAGCCAAGATACCACAGGGTTGGGTAATTCACCCCTCCACTTT
TRBJ1-2,.,TRBD1,13,TRBV12-3/TRBV12-4,CASSFRTGGGYTF,TGTGCCAGCAGTTTCAGGACAGGAGGAGGCTACACCTTC
TRBJ2-1,.,TRBD1,13,TRBV3-1/TRBV3-2,CASSQGRDRAEFF,TGTGCCAGCAGCCAAGGGCGGGACAGGGCGGAGTTCTTC
TRBJ1-1,.,TRBD1,16,TRBV18,CASSPQGAGMNTEAFF,TGTGCCAGCTCACCACAGGGGGCAGGAATGAACACTGAAGCTTTCTTT
TRBJ2-5,medium-sized,.,15,TRBV7-7,CASSLALGGEETQYF,TGTGCCAGCAGCTTAGCGCTAGGGGGTGAAGAGACCCAGTACTTC
TRBJ1-5,.,TRBD1,15,TRBV15,CATSRDRGQGWVSHF,TGTGCCACCAGCAGAGATCGGGGACAGGGTTGGGTCTCGCATTTT
TRBJ1-6,once,.,14,TRBV6-6,CASSYSQSRVTLHF,TGTGCCAGCAGTTACTCCCAATCCAGGGTAACCCTCCACTTT
TRBJ1-1,few,TRBD1,15,TRBV5-6,CASILTGTGESEAFF,TGTGCCAGCATCCTAACCGGGACAGGTGAATCTGAAGCTTTCTTT
TRBJ1-4,once,.,13,TRBV7-9,CASSPRGGEKLFF,TGTGCCAGCAGCCCCCGGGGGGGTGAAAAACTGTTTTTT
TRBJ2-1,.,TRBD2,14,TRBV6-4,CASSAETSTHEQFF,TGTGCCAGCAGTGCGGAGACTAGCACGCATGAGCAGTTCTTC
TRBJ2-7,.,TRBD1,13,TRBV6-5,CASRGTGYHEQYF,TGTGCCAGCAGGGGGACAGGGTATCACGAGCAGTACTTC
TRBJ1-2,.,TRBD1,15,TRBV5-1,CASSLGQGTGLGYTF,TGCGCCAGCAGCTTGGGTCAGGGGACAGGACTTGGCTACACCTTC
TRBJ2-3,.,.,13,TRBV12-3/TRBV12-4,CASSLQSTDTQYF,TGTGCCAGCAGTTTACAGAGCACAGATACGCAGTATTTT
TRBJ2-2,.,TRBD2,15,TRBV15,CATSRGLHGNGELFF,TGTGCCACCAGCAGGGGACTACATGGAAACGGGGAGCTGTTTTTT
TRBJ2-2,.,TRBD1,16,TRBV18,CASSRSGQGSTGELFF,TGTGCCAGCTCACGCTCCGGACAGGGCTCTACCGGGGAGCTGTTTTTT
TRBJ2-2,.,TRBD1,18,TRBV5-1,CASSPTGPGQGASGELFF,TGCGCCAGCAGTCCCACGGGGCCGGGACAGGGGGCATCTGGGGAGCTGTTTTTT
TRBJ2-1,few,.,12,TRBV12-3/TRBV12-4,CASSSPGFEQFF,TGTGCCAGCAGCTCACCCGGTTTTGAGCAGTTCTTC
TRBJ2-7,.,.,18,TRBV3-1/TRBV3-2,CASSQDRRRDHSSYEQYF,TGTGCCAGCAGCCAAGATCGTAGGAGGGACCACAGCTCCTACGAGCAGTACTTC
TRBJ1-5,.,.,12,TRBV3-1/TRBV3-2,CASSQGGGPQHF,TGTGCCAGCAGCCAAGGGGGAGGACCCCAGCATTTT
TRBJ1-2,.,.,14,TRBV3-1/TRBV3-2,CASSQGTAVGGYTF,TGTGCCAGCAGCCAAGGCACTGCGGTCGGAGGCTACACCTTC
TRBJ2-7,.,.,11,TRBV2,CASNAAYEQYF,TGTGCCAGCAATGCGGCCTACGAGCAGTACTTC
TRBJ1-2,.,.,15,TRBV6-5,CASRGSGVGGEGYTF,TGTGCCAGCAGGGGATCCGGGGTGGGGGGAGAAGGCTACACCTTC
TRBJ2-7,.,TRBD2,16,TRBV5-4,CASSPSGLDPAREQYF,TGTGCCAGCAGCCCTTCAGGACTAGACCCCGCGCGGGAGCAGTACTTC
TRBJ2-1,few,.,14,TRBV9,CASSTDPRYNEQFF,TGTGCCAGCAGCACAGACCCCAGGTACAATGAGCAGTTCTTC
TRBJ2-1,few,TRBD2,18,TRBV4-2,CASSHSGTSGRASYEQFF,TGTGCCAGCAGCCATTCCGGGACTAGCGGGAGGGCTAGCTATGAGCAGTTCTTC
TRBJ1-1,.,TRBD1,15,TRBV5-5,CASRSAGQRNTEAFF,TGTGCCAGCAGATCCGCGGGACAGCGGAACACTGAAGCTTTCTTT
TRBJ1-2,once,.,13,TRBV5-1,CASSLVQNYGYTF,TGCGCCAGCAGCTTGGTACAGAACTATGGCTACACCTTC
TRBJ2-3,.,TRBD1,14,TRBV12-5,CASGRTGGTDTQYF,TGTGCTAGTGGCCGGACAGGGGGCACAGATACGCAGTATTTT
TRBJ2-1,once,.,14,TRBV5-1,CASSPGGPGNEQFF,TGCGCCAGCAGCCCGGGGGGCCCGGGCAATGAGCAGTTCTTC
TRBJ1-5,few,.,15,TRBV18,CASSPDFPGDQPQHF,TGTGCCAGCTCACCGGACTTCCCGGGGGATCAGCCCCAGCATTTT
TRBJ2-1,.,TRBD2,11,TRBV30,CACLAGGPQFF,TGTGCCTGCCTAGCGGGAGGCCCGCAGTTCTTC
TRBJ1-3,.,.,15,TRBV25-1,CASSEYNSLGNTIYF,TGTGCCAGCAGTGAATATAACAGCCTCGGAAACACCATATATTTT
TRBJ2-7,.,.,18,TRBV2,CASSEAPFFKRQNYEQYF,TGTGCCAGCAGTGAAGCCCCTTTTTTTAAGAGACAGAACTACGAGCAGTACTTC
TRBJ2-7,once,.,11,TRBV6-6,CASRGGAEQYF,TGTGCCAGCAGGGGGGGAGCCGAGCAGTACTTC
TRBJ1-2,.,TRBD1,11,TRBV19,CASTQGGRYTF,TGTGCCAGTACCCAGGGGGGTCGCTACACCTTC
TRBJ2-2,.,TRBD1,14,TRBV29-1,CSVPQGARTGELFF,TGCAGCGTGCCGCAGGGGGCCCGCACCGGGGAGCTGTTTTTT
TRBJ1-3,.,.,14,TRBV5-1,CASKAYSSGNHPYF,TGCGCCAGCAAGGCGTATAGCTCTGGAAACCACCCATATTTT
TRBJ2-6,.,.,14,TRBV5-8,CASTRLTGANVLTF,TGTGCCAGCACCAGGCTCACTGGGGCCAACGTCCTGACTTTC
TRBJ2-7,.,TRBD2,16,TRBV7-2,CASSRRGTSGLYEQYF,TGTGCCAGCAGCCGCAGGGGAACTAGCGGGTTATACGAGCAGTACTTC
TRBJ2-3,.,.,14,TRBV5-1,CASSLEQSADTQYF,TGCGCCAGCAGCTTGGAACAGTCAGCAGATACGCAGTATTTT
TRBJ1-2,.,.,12,TRBV2,CASTYQEDGYTF,TGTGCCAGCACTTATCAGGAGGATGGCTACACCTTC